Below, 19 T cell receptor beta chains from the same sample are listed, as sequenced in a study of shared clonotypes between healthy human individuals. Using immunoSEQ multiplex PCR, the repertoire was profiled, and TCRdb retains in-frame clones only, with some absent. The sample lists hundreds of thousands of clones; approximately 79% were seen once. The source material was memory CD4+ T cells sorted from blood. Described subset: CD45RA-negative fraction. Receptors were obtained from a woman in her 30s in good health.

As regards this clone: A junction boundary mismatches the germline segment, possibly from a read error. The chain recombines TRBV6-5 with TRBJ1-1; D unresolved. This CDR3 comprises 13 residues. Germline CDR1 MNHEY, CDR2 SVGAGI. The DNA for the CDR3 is TGTGCCAGCAGTCACTCTGGGTTCCCTGAAGCTTTCTTT. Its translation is CASSHSGFPEAFF.

CDR3 sequence (DNA): TGTGCCAGCAGCGCTCCGTTGGGCGGCCCTGGGGCGCATGAGCAGTTCTTC. Residues: CASSAPLGGPGAHEQFF. The chain links TRBV7-3 to TRBJ2-1; a weak D match, TRBD1 (5 bases). Trimming removed 5 bases from V and 8 bases from J, with 25 bases in between. The CDR3 runs 17 residues. Germline-derived CDR1 and CDR2 are SGHTA and FQGTGA.

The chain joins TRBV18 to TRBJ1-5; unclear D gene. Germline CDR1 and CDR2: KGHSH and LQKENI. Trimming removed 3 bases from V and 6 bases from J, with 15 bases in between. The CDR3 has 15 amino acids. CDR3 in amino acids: CASSPSFASGQPQHF. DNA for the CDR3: TGTGCCAGCTCACCCTCGTTCGCCTCGGGTCAGCCCCAGCATTTT.

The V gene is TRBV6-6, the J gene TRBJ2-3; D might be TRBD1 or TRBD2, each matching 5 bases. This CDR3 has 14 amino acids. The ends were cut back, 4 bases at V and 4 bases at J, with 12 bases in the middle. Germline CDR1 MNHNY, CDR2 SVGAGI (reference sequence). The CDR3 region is CASSSTGQADTQYF. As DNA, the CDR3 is TGTGCCAGCAGTTCAACGGGGCAGGCAGATACGCAGTATTTT.

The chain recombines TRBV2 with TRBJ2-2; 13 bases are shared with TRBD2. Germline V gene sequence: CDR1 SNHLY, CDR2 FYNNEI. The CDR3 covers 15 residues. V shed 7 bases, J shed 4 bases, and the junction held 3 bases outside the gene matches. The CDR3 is CASNRLAGGTGELFF. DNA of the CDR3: TGTGCCAGCAACAGACTAGCGGGAGGCACCGGGGAGCTGTTTTTT.

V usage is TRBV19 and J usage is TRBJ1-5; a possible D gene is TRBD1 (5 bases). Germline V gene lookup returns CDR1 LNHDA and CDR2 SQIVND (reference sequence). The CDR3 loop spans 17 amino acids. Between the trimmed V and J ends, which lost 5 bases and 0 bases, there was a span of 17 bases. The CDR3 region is CASSSGTVYYSNQPQHF. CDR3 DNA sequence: TGTGCCAGTAGTTCAGGGACTGTATACTATAGCAATCAGCCCCAGCATTTT.

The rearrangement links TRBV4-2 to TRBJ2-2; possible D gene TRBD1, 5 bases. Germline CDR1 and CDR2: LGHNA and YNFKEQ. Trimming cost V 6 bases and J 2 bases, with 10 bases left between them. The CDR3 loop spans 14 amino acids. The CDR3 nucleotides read TGTGCCAGCAGAGGGCAGGGCAACACCGGGGAGCTGTTTTTT. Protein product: CASRGQGNTGELFF.

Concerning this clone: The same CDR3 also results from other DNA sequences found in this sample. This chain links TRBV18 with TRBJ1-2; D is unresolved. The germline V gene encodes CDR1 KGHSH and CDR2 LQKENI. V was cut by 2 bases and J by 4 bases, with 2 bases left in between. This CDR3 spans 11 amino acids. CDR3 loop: CASSPGYGYTF. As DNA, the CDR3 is TGTGCCAGCTCACCAGGCTATGGCTACACCTTC.

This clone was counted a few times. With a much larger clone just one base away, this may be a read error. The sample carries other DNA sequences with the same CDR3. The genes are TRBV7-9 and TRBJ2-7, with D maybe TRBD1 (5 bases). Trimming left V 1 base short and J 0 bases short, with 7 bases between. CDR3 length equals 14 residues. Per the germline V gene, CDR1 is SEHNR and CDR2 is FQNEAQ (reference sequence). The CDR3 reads CASSLGQSSYEQYF. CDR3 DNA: TGTGCCAGCAGCTTAGGACAGAGCTCCTACGAGCAGTACTTC. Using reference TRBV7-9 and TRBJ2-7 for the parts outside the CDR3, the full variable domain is DTGVSQNPRHKITKRGQNVTFRCDPISEHNRLYWYRQTLGQGPEFLTYFQNEAQLEKSRLLSDRFSAERPKGSFSTLEIQRTEQGDSAMYLCASSLGQSSYEQYFGPGTRLTVT.

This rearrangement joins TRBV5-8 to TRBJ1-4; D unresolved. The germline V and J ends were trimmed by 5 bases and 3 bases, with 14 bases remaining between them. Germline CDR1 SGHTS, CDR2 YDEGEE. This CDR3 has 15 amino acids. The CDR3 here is CASRMTGDSNEKLFF. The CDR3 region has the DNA TGTGCCAGCAGAATGACCGGGGATTCTAATGAAAAACTGTTTTTT.

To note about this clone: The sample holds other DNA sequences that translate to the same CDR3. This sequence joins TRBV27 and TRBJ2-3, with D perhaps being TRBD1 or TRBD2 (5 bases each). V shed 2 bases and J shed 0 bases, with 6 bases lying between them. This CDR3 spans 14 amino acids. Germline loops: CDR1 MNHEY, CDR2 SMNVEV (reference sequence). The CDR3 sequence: CASSLRDSTDTQYF. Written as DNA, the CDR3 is TGTGCCAGCAGTTTAAGGGACAGCACAGATACGCAGTATTTT.

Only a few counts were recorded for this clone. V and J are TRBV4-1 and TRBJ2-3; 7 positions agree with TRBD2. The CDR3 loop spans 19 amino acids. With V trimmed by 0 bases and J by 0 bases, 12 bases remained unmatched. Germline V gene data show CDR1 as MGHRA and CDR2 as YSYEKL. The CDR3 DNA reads TGCGCCAGCAGCCAAGATTATAGCGGGTATGGGCTTAGCACAGATACGCAGTATTTT. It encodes CASSQDYSGYGLSTDTQYF.

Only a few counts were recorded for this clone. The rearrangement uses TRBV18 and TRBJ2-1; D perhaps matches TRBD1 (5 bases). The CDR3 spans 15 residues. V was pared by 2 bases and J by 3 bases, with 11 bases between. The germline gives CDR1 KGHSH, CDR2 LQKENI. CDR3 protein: CASSPSSDSYNEQFF. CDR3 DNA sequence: TGTGCCAGCTCACCATCCTCCGACAGCTACAATGAGCAGTTCTTC.

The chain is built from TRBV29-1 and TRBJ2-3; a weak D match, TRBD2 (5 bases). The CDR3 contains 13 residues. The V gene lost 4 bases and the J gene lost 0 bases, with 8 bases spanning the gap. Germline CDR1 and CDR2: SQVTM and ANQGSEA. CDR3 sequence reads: CSVAADSTDTQYF. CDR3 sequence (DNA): TGCAGCGTTGCAGCGGATAGCACAGATACGCAGTATTTT.

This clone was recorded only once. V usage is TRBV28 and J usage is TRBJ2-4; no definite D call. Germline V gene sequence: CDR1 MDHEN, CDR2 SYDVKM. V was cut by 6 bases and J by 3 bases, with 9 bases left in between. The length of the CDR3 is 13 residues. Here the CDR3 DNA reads TGTGCCAGCAGGTTGGCTTTCAAAAACATTCAGTACTTC. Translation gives CASRLAFKNIQYF.

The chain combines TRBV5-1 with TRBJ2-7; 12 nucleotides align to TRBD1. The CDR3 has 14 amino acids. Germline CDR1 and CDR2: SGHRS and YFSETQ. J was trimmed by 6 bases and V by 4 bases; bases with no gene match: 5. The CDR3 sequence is CASSVRDRGLEQYF. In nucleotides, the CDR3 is TGCGCCAGCAGCGTCCGGGACAGGGGGCTCGAGCAGTACTTC.

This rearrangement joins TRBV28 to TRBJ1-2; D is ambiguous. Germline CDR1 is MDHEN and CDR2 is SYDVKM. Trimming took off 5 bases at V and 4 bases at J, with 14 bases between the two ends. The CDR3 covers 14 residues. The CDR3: CASSTQNKLYGYTF. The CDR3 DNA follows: TGTGCCAGCAGTACCCAGAACAAGCTCTATGGCTACACCTTC.

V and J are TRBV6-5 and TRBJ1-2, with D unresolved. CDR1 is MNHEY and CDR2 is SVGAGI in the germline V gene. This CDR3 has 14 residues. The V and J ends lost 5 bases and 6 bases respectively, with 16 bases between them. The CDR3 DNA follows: TGTGCCAGCAGTCCGGACCCCGGGAGCGATGGCTACACCTTC. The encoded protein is CASSPDPGSDGYTF.

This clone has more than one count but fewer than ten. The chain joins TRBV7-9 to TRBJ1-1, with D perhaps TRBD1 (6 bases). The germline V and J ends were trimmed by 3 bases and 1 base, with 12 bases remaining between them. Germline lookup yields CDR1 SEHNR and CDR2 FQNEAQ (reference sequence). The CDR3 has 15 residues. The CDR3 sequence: CASSFYTGTNTEAFF. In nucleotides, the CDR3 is TGTGCCAGCAGCTTTTATACAGGGACGAACACTGAAGCTTTCTTT.